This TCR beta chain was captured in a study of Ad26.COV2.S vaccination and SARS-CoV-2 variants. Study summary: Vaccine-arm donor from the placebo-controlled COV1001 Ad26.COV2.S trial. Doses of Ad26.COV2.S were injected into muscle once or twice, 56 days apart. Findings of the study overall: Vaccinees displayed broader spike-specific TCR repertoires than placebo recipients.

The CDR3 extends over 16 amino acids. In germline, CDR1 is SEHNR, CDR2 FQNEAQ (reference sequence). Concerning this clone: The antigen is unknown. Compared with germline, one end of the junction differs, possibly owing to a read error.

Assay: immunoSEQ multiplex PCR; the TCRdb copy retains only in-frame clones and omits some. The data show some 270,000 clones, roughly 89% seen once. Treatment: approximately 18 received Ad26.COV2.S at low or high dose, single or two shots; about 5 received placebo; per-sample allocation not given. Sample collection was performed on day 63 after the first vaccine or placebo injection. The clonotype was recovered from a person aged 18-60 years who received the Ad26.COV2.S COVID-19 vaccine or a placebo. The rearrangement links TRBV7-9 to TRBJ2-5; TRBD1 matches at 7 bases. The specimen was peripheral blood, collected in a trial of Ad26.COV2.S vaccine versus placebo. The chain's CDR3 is CASTLVGGAFQETQYF. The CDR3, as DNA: TGTGCCAGCACCTTAGTAGGGGGCGCCTTTCAAGAGACCCAGTACTTC. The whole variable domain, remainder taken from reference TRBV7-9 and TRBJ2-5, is DTGVSQNPRHKITKRGQNVTFRCDPISEHNRLYWYRQTLGQGPEFLTYFQNEAQLEKSRLLSDRFSAERPKGSFSTLEIQRTEQGDSAMYLCASTLVGGAFQETQYFGPGTRLLVL.